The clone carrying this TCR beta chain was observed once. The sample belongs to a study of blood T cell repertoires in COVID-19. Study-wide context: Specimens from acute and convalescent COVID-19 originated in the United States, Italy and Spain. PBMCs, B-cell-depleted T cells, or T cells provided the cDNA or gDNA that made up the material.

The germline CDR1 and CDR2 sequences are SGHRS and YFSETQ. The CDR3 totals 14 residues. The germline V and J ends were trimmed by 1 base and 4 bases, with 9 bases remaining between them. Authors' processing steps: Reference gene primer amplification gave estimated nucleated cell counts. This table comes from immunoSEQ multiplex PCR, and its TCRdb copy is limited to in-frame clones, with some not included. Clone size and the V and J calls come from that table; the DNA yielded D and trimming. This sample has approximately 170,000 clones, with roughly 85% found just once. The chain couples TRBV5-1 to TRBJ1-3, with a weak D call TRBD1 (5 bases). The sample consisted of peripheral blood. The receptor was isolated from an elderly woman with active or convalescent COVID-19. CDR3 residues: CASSLQGAGNTIYF. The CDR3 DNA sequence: TGCGCCAGCAGCTTGCAGGGCGCGGGAAACACCATATATTTT.